This entry concerns a single T cell receptor beta chain. Its target antigen remains unknown. The germline V gene (reference sequence) provides CDR1 DFQATT and CDR2 SNEGSKA. The CDR3, from cysteine to phenylalanine, totals 14 residues. No DNA accompanies this entry. The data belong to a study of T cells expressing NK-cell markers (dated by TCRdb to about 2020). Regarding the research as a whole: Eight or nine donors provided sorted CD3+CD56+NKG2C+, CD3+CD56+NKG2C- and CD3+CD56-NKG2C+ T-cell subsets, whose TCR beta-chain repertoires were profiled. The study sequenced eight donors, all healthy volunteers chosen at random: three men and five women. Seven of the eight sequenced donors were HCMV-seropositive and one was HCMV-seronegative. Illumina HiSeq 2000/2500, MiSeq or NextSeq was used to sequence libraries as 2 x 150 bp reads. Study-wide findings and limitations: For six donors, the dominant CD3+CD56+NKG2C+ clonotypes were among the top 10 CD8+ clonotypes and accounted for roughly 1.0-7.5% of CD8+ T cells. Whether the expanded NKG2C-expressing T cell clones were specific for HCMV antigens was left unclear. Those dominant clonotypes were again the most abundant among CD3+CD56-NKG2C+ cells in a handful of donors, at 28.3-60.1%.

The instrument was an Illumina HiSeq 2000. TCR beta cDNA libraries were prepared using 5'RACE template switching, which introduced a universal primer site and unique molecular identifiers. Priming for cDNA synthesis came from the TCR beta constant segment, and two successive PCR amplification steps followed. In the authors' own workflow: Reads were demultiplexed and grouped by UMI with MIGEC, and clonotypes were assembled and quantified with MiTCR. Only TCR cDNA sequences supported by at least two reads were kept to exclude erroneous sequences. The tcR package was used for downstream repertoire analysis, with clonotypes matched between fractions based on CDR3 nucleotide sequence plus V segment. VDJmatch was used to annotate antigen specificity against VDJdb, with one amino acid substitution in CDR3 permitted. TCRdb reprocessed the reads; each CDR3 protein sequence makes one entry, and DNA is unavailable. The V and J calls shown here were made by TCRdb, not taken from the authors' results. This sample's table lists 450,000 to 600,000 distinct CDR3 sequences. Roughly 3.4% of the sample lies in the top ten.

HCMV-specific IgG was detected in serum with a commercial ELISA kit to determine HCMV serostatus. Peripheral blood mononuclear cells were isolated from blood by Ficoll density gradient centrifugation. The specimen was blood T cells: a sorted CD56 or NKG2C T cell subset, CD4+ or CD8+ T cells, or bulk PBMC T cells (not recorded which). This sequence uses TRBV20-1 and TRBJ2-2; TCRdb picks TRBD2, but there is no DNA to check that call. The sequence was collected from a man aged 18 to 35 in good health. Donor details come from another sample of the same person, matched by shared clones. For the CDR3, the sequence is CSAPDGSFDGELFF.